Shown below are 23 T cell receptor beta chains from a single sample sequenced in a study of T cells in Graves' hyperthyroidism and ophthalmopathy. The CDR3 regions of TCR beta were amplified from RNA transcripts. First-round RT-PCR with HTBI primers amplified the TCR CDR3 region. TCRdb redid the calling of the multiplex PCR reads with MiXCR, one entry per CDR3 protein. Of more than 550,000 distinct CDR3 sequences in the sample, around a sixth are singletons; the top ten hold roughly 15%. Sequences were obtained from blood. These receptors all stem from a man aged 50 or older with Graves' hyperthyroidism.

The rearrangement links TRBV6-2 or TRBV6-3 to TRBJ1-6, with D hard to call. The CDR3 covers 18 residues. The ends were cut back, 5 bases at V and 3 bases at J, with 20 bases in the middle. Germline CDR1 and CDR2: MNHEY and SVGEGT. CDR3 sequence reads: CASSRSPKETDYNSPLHF. DNA of the CDR3: TGTGCCAGCAGTAGAAGTCCAAAAGAAACAGACTATAATTCACCCCTCCACTTT.

This clonotype was seen repeatedly, ten times or more. The chain links TRBV28 to TRBJ2-1; TRBD2 agrees at 12 bases. CDR1 MDHEN and CDR2 SYDVKM come from the germline V gene. This CDR3 has 16 residues. Trimming cost V 7 bases and J 8 bases; bases outside gene matches: 12. Here the CDR3 reads CASNPGGLAGMDEQFF. The CDR3 DNA follows: TGTGCCAGCAACCCAGGGGGACTAGCGGGTATGGATGAGCAGTTCTTC.

This clonotype has ten or more counts. The rearrangement uses TRBV12-3 or TRBV12-4 and TRBJ1-2; 8 nucleotides match TRBD1. Unmatched junction bases numbered 12, after V lost 4 bases and J lost 8 bases. This CDR3 spans 15 amino acids. The CDR3 spells CASSSRQGSLWGYTF. The CDR3 DNA is TGTGCCAGCAGTTCTCGACAGGGGTCGTTATGGGGCTACACCTTC.

The CDR3 bases are TGTGCCAGCAGTCGACGCCAGAGGACTAGCGGCTACAATGAGCAGTTCTTC. Protein product: CASSRRQRTSGYNEQFF. V gene TRBV28 combines with J gene TRBJ2-1; 10 bases match TRBD2. The CDR3 spans 17 residues. CDR1 and CDR2 (germline): MDHEN, SYDVKM. Germline trimming cut 5 bases from V and 3 bases from J; bases unmatched to any gene: 10.

This clonotype was seen a handful of times. The rearrangement joins TRBV9 to TRBJ2-7, with 9 bases that match TRBD1. This CDR3 has 16 amino acids. The germline gives CDR1 SGDLS, CDR2 YYNGEE. J was trimmed by 3 bases and V by 5 bases; bases with no gene match: 12. The CDR3 loop reads CASSITGGATFYEQYF. The CDR3 region has the DNA TGTGCCAGCAGTATTACAGGGGGCGCAACCTTCTACGAGCAGTACTTC. Complete variable domain (other parts from reference TRBV9 and TRBJ2-7): DSGVTQTPKHLITATGQRVTLRCSPRSGDLSVYWYQQSLDQGLQFLIQYYNGEERAKGNILERFSAQQFPDLHSELNLSSLELGDSALYFCASSITGGATFYEQYFGPGTRLTVT.

This chain uses TRBV19 with TRBJ2-7; D may be TRBD1 (5 bases). Germline CDR1 reads LNHDA; CDR2 reads SQIVND (reference sequence). The CDR3 extends over 13 amino acids. The ends were cut back, 4 bases at V and 2 bases at J, with 9 bases in the middle. The CDR3 region has the DNA TGTGCCAGTAGTAAGGACAAAACCTACGAGCAGTACTTC. As protein: CASSKDKTYEQYF. The full variable domain, in which reference TRBV19 and TRBJ2-7 provide the parts outside the CDR3, is DGGITQSPKYLFRKEGQNVTLSCEQNLNHDAMYWYRQDPGQGLRLIYYSQIVNDFQKGDIAEGYSVSREKKESFPLTVTSAQKNPTAFYLCASSKDKTYEQYFGPGTRLTVT.

The chain carries TRBV24-1 and TRBJ2-7; D is unclear. V was clipped by 1 base and J by 5 bases, with 5 bases between them. The CDR3 sequence is 12 residues long. CDR1 is KGHDR and CDR2 is SFDVKD in the germline V gene. The CDR3 is CATSDFADEQYF. CDR3 coding DNA: TGTGCCACCAGTGATTTCGCAGACGAGCAGTACTTC.

This clonotype was seen a few times. The V call is TRBV27, the J call TRBJ2-7; D is perhaps TRBD1 (5 bases). The germline V gene encodes CDR1 MNHEY and CDR2 SMNVEV (reference sequence). Trimming took 2 bases from V and 6 from J, leaving 14 bases between them. The CDR3 consists of 14 residues. CDR3 in DNA: TGTGCCAGCAGTTTAAGTATGACAGTAGGCGAGCAGTACTTC. This codes for CASSLSMTVGEQYF.

This clonotype was seen many times. The chain links TRBV10-1 to TRBJ2-7, with 10 bases matching TRBD1. The length of the CDR3 is 15 residues. Germline V gene sequence: CDR1 WNHNN, CDR2 SYGVQD (reference sequence). V was pared by 0 bases and J by 4 bases, with 3 bases of the junction left unmatched. The CDR3 is CASSESRTGGYEQYF. CDR3 nucleotide sequence: TGCGCCAGCAGTGAGTCCCGGACAGGGGGTTACGAGCAGTACTTC.

This clonotype has ten or more counts. V usage is TRBV5-1 and J usage is TRBJ2-1, with 10 bases fitting TRBD2. Trimming took 3 bases from V and 7 from J; bases not matched to a gene: 10. CDR1 SGHRS and CDR2 YFSETQ come from the germline V gene. This CDR3 region has 16 residues. DNA of the CDR3: TGCGCCAGCAGCTCAGCGGCGGGACTAGCGAGTAATGAGCAGTTCTTC. Protein sequence: CASSSAAGLASNEQFF.

There are many counts of this clonotype. This chain connects TRBV27 to TRBJ2-7, with a possible D match to TRBD2 (5 bases). CDR1 is MNHEY, CDR2 SMNVEV, per germline (reference sequence). This CDR3 is built from 13 residues. Trimming stripped 2 bases from V and 7 bases from J, with 12 bases between. The CDR3 loop is CASSLRRRGEQYF. The CDR3 DNA sequence: TGTGCCAGCAGTTTAAGAAGGAGAGGGGAGCAGTACTTC.

The rearrangement uses TRBV5-4 and TRBJ1-2; 7 nucleotides align to TRBD1. This CDR3 comprises 15 residues. J gave up 2 bases and V 4 bases, and 8 bases lay outside the gene matches. The germline V gene has CDR1 SGHNT and CDR2 YYREEE (reference sequence). CDR3: CASSPTLGQNYGYTF. The CDR3 region has the DNA TGTGCCAGCAGCCCGACCTTGGGACAGAACTATGGCTACACCTTC.

The table lists this clonotype with many counts. This rearrangement joins TRBV11-2 to TRBJ2-2; 7 bases map to TRBD1. This CDR3 is built from 13 residues. Germline trimming cut 5 bases from V and 5 bases from J; bases unmatched to any gene: 2. The germline V gene encodes CDR1 SGHAT and CDR2 FQNNGV. The CDR3 DNA sequence: TGTGCCAGCAGCCCGACAGGGACCGGGGAGCTGTTTTTT. The encoded protein is CASSPTGTGELFF. Full variable domain (rest looked up from reference TRBV11-2 and TRBJ2-2): EAGVAQSPRYKIIEKRQSVAFWCNPISGHATLYWYQQILGQGPKLLIQFQNNGVVDDSQLPKDRFSAERLKGVDSTLKIQPAKLEDSAVYLCASSPTGTGELFFGEGSRLTVL.

The genes are TRBV19 and TRBJ2-7, with D tentatively TRBD1 or TRBD2 (7 bases each). Trimming cost V 7 bases and J 0 bases, with 16 bases left between them. This CDR3 spans 15 amino acids. Germline assignment: CDR1 LNHDA and CDR2 SQIVND (reference sequence). This CDR3 reads CASTSGGTDSYEQYF. CDR3 sequence (DNA): TGTGCCAGTACCTCCGGGGGGACAGACTCCTACGAGCAGTACTTC. The full variable domain, its missing parts supplied by reference TRBV19 and TRBJ2-7, is DGGITQSPKYLFRKEGQNVTLSCEQNLNHDAMYWYRQDPGQGLRLIYYSQIVNDFQKGDIAEGYSVSREKKESFPLTVTSAQKNPTAFYLCASTSGGTDSYEQYFGPGTRLTVT.

This sequence joins TRBV28 and TRBJ2-5; the match to TRBD1 covers 10 bases. The germline V gene encodes CDR1 MDHEN and CDR2 SYDVKM. This CDR3 region has 14 residues. J gave up 5 bases and V 6 bases, and 6 bases lay outside the gene matches. CDR3 residues: CASRTTGGAETQYF. Here the CDR3 DNA reads TGTGCCAGCAGAACGACAGGGGGCGCGGAGACCCAGTACTTC. The full variable domain, its missing parts supplied by reference TRBV28 and TRBJ2-5, is DVKVTQSSRYLVKRTGEKVFLECVQDMDHENMFWYRQDPGLGLRLIYFSYDVKMKEKGDIPEGYSVSREKKERFSLILESASTNQTSMYLCASRTTGGAETQYFGPGTRLLVL.

Many counts were recorded for this clonotype. The genes are TRBV24-1 and TRBJ2-1; TRBD2 might be the D (6 bases). The CDR3 totals 16 residues. Germline V gives CDR1 KGHDR, CDR2 SFDVKD. Trimming cost V 0 bases and J 6 bases, with 14 bases left between them. CDR3 amino acids: CATSDLQRRGPNEQFF. The CDR3 region has the DNA TGTGCCACCAGTGATTTGCAACGGCGGGGACCCAATGAGCAGTTCTTC.

The CDR3 sequence: CASSLDMGQGTRSPLHF. For the CDR3, the DNA is TGTGCCAGCAGCTTAGATATGGGACAGGGGACTCGGTCACCCCTCCACTTT. The chain recombines TRBV7-9 with TRBJ1-6, with 10 nucleotides matching TRBD1. This CDR3 has 17 residues. J was trimmed by 10 bases and V by 1 base; bases with no gene match: 10. The germline gives CDR1 SEHNR, CDR2 FQNEAQ (reference sequence).

This clonotype was recorded at least ten times. The chain is built from TRBV28 and TRBJ2-7; possibly TRBD1 for D (6 bases). CDR1 and CDR2 (germline): MDHEN, SYDVKM. V was clipped by 5 bases and J by 3 bases, with 14 bases between them. The CDR3 sequence is 14 residues long. CDR3 DNA: TGTGCCAGCAGTCCACCCTGGACAGACTACGAGCAGTACTTC. Residues: CASSPPWTDYEQYF. Drawing the rest from reference TRBV28 and TRBJ2-7, the complete variable domain is DVKVTQSSRYLVKRTGEKVFLECVQDMDHENMFWYRQDPGLGLRLIYFSYDVKMKEKGDIPEGYSVSREKKERFSLILESASTNQTSMYLCASSPPWTDYEQYFGPGTRLTVT.

The chain joins TRBV19 to TRBJ2-7, with D unresolved. CDR1 is LNHDA and CDR2 is SQIVND in the germline V gene (reference sequence). This CDR3 is 14 amino acids long. V lost 1 base to trimming and J lost 3 bases, with 10 bases between them. The CDR3 coding sequence is TGTGCCAGTAGTATAGGCCCGGGTGACTACGAGCAGTACTTC. Protein sequence: CASSIGPGDYEQYF.

There are many counts of this clonotype. The rearrangement links TRBV5-1 to TRBJ1-2; D gene unclear. The V end was cut by 3 bases, the J end by 1 base, with 7 bases between. CDR1 SGHRS and CDR2 YFSETQ come from the germline V gene. The CDR3 spans 13 residues. CDR3: CASSSQHNYGYTF. The CDR3 DNA reads TGCGCCAGCAGCTCACAGCATAACTATGGCTACACCTTC.

As to this clonotype: A much larger clone sits a single nucleotide away, making a read error possible. V is TRBV28 and J is TRBJ2-2, with D possibly being TRBD1 or TRBD2 (5 bases each). Deletions cut 5 bases from V and 9 bases from J, with 7 bases between. The germline CDR1 and CDR2 sequences are MDHEN and SYDVKM. The CDR3 has 11 amino acids. CDR3 amino acids: CASSLGRELFF. The CDR3 DNA is TGTGCCAGCAGTCTGGGACGGGAGCTGTTTTTT. Drawing the rest from reference TRBV28 and TRBJ2-2, the complete variable domain is DVKVTQSSRYLVKRTGEKVFLECVQDMDHENMFWYRQDPGLGLRLIYFSYDVKMKEKGDIPEGYSVSREKKERFSLILESASTNQTSMYLCASSLGRELFFGEGSRLTVL.

At least ten counts were recorded for this clonotype. The chain joins TRBV6-1 to TRBJ1-2; D not certain. The CDR3 spans 12 residues. The V gene lost 7 bases and the J gene lost 0 bases, with 6 bases spanning the gap. The germline V gene encodes CDR1 MNHNS and CDR2 SASEGT. The chain's CDR3 is CASTGTNYGYTF. As DNA, the CDR3 is TGTGCCAGCACGGGAACTAACTATGGCTACACCTTC.

Regarding this clonotype: Given a much more abundant clone one base away, this may be a read error. The CDR3 ends on some other residue instead of the conserved phenylalanine or tryptophan, so this is likely a read error. This chain uses TRBV20-1 with TRBJ1-3; TRBD1 matches at 8 bases. This CDR3 spans 15 amino acids. Germline assignment: CDR1 DFQATT and CDR2 SNEGSKA (reference sequence). V lost 1 base and J lost 0; bases outside the gene matches: 2. CDR3 nucleotides: TGCAGTGCTAGAGTGGGGACAGGCTCTGGAAACACCATATATTAT. Amino acid sequence: CSARVGTGSGNTIYY.